This T cell receptor beta chain was sequenced for a study of CD8+ T cells in alopecia areata. Study-wide background: Administration of oral tofacitinib to treated patients was at 5 to 10 mg twice daily.

The treatment denotes: oral pan-JAK inhibitor, 5-10 mg twice daily. Sequencing templates came from extracted RNA that was reverse transcribed into cDNA. Method: immunoSEQ multiplex PCR; TCRdb's copy keeps in-frame clones and lacks some. The sample lists approximately 180,000 clones, over 55% occurring once. The V gene's germline CDR1 is MNHEY and CDR2 SVGAGI. The CDR3 is 14 amino acids. Trimming cost V 4 bases and J 3 bases, with 7 bases left between them. The chain recombines TRBV6-5 with TRBJ2-6, with D uncertain. The sequence derives from a human donor with alopecia areata. Here the sequenced sample was CD4+ T cells sorted from blood, taken at week 24, from a patient treated with tofacitinib. The DNA of the CDR3 is TGTGCCAGCAGTTCGGGCGGTGGGGCCAACGTCCTGACTTTC. Protein product: CASSSGGGANVLTF.